The rows below give T cell receptor beta chains drawn from one sample of a study of cytomegalovirus exposure and HLA in healthy donors. The protocol was immunoSEQ multiplex PCR, while the TCRdb copy is restricted to in-frame clones and leaves out a portion. The sample yields 200,000 to 250,000 clones, around 89% seen once. The sequencing input was PBMCs. The receptors were gathered from a woman aged 18-29 years in good health and CMV-seronegative. CDR3s include the opening cysteine and the closing phenylalanine or tryptophan. D genes are given only for firm matches. Some rows mark clone size as missing; the rest say once, few, many or name a class of expanded clone.

j_gene	v_gene	abundance	d_gene	CDR3aa	CDR3nt
TRBJ1-6	TRBV15	.	TRBD1	CATSTDPGGPFSPLHF	TGTGCCACCAGCACGGACCCAGGGGGTCCCTTTTCACCCCTCCACTTT
TRBJ2-7	TRBV4-3	.	TRBD2	CASSQRLALAYEQYF	TGCGCCAGCAGCCAAAGACTAGCGCTAGCCTACGAGCAGTACTTC
TRBJ2-1	TRBV2	.	.	CASTYTVGDEQFF	TGTGCCAGCACCTATACCGTGGGCGATGAGCAGTTCTTC
TRBJ1-6	TRBV25-1	.	.	CASSEAYRMSPLHF	TGTGCCAGCAGTGAGGCTTACAGAATGTCACCCCTCCACTTT
TRBJ2-2	TRBV7-2	.	TRBD2	CASSLRELAGATGELFF	TGTGCCAGCAGCCTTCGGGAACTAGCGGGAGCCACCGGGGAGCTGTTTTTT
TRBJ2-2	TRBV11-1	.	TRBD1	CASSLAGTGANTGELFF	TGTGCCAGCAGCTTAGCCGGGACAGGGGCGAACACCGGGGAGCTGTTTTTT
TRBJ1-2	TRBV7-3	.	.	CASTPLGGFNYGYTF	TGTGCCAGCACCCCCCTCGGCGGCTTCAACTATGGCTACACCTTC
TRBJ2-1	TRBV9	.	TRBD2	CASSGTSGGEQFF	TGTGCCAGCAGCGGGACTAGCGGCGGTGAGCAGTTCTTC
TRBJ2-7	TRBV29-1	.	TRBD1	CSGGQGPPNYEQYF	TGCAGCGGGGGACAGGGCCCGCCGAACTACGAGCAGTACTTC
TRBJ2-7	TRBV5-6	once	.	CASSLQAVPSYEQYF	TGTGCCAGCAGCTTGCAGGCAGTTCCATCTTACGAGCAGTACTTC
TRBJ1-4	TRBV4-1	.	.	CASSRKDGRGKEKLFF	TGCGCCAGCAGCCGGAAGGACGGCCGGGGAAAAGAAAAACTGTTTTTT
TRBJ2-5	TRBV4-2	.	.	CASSQEARETQYF	TGTGCCAGCAGCCAAGAGGCGCGGGAGACCCAGTACTTC
TRBJ1-1	TRBV5-4	once	TRBD1	CASSLGAGGLETEAFF	TGTGCCAGCAGCTTGGGGGCAGGGGGTCTGGAAACTGAAGCTTTCTTT
TRBJ2-1	TRBV5-1	once	TRBD2	CASSLQLADYNEQFF	TGCGCCAGCAGCTTGCAACTAGCGGACTACAATGAGCAGTTCTTC